Shown below are 15 T cell receptor beta chains from a single sample sequenced in a study of shared T cell receptors in the human thymus. The assay was immunoSEQ multiplex PCR, and TCRdb's table has in-frame clones only and misses some. The sample shows around 340,000 clones, over 90% of them seen only once. The source material was thymocytes. The receptors were sampled from a human donor.

Only one count was recorded for this clone. The chain has TRBV18 and TRBJ2-6; D perhaps matches TRBD1 (5 bases). Germline values: CDR1 KGHSH, CDR2 LQKENI. This CDR3 is 16 amino acids long. Trimming shortened V by 8 bases and J by 2 bases, and 16 bases separated the two germline ends. The CDR3 coding sequence is TGTGCCAGCCACGGGCAGGGTTGTACTGGGGCCAACGTCCTGACTTTC. This translates into CASHGQGCTGANVLTF.

J is TRBJ1-2 and V is TRBV5-6; D gene unclear. The CDR3 sequence is 12 residues long. Germline CDR1 is SGHDT and CDR2 is YYEEEE. The V end was cut by 4 bases, the J end by 4 bases, with 8 bases between. The CDR3 DNA reads as TGTGCCAGCAGCGCCGTACGCTATGGCTACACCTTC. It specifies CASSAVRYGYTF.

The J gene is TRBJ2-7, the V gene TRBV5-4, with 10 bases fitting TRBD2. The CDR3 runs to 15 residues. Trimming cost V 4 bases and J 2 bases; bases outside gene matches: 6. From germline, CDR1 is SGHNT and CDR2 YYREEE (reference sequence). The CDR3 DNA is TGTGCCAGCAGCCCAGGACTAGCGGAGACCTACGAGCAGTACTTC. It is translated as CASSPGLAETYEQYF.

The J gene is TRBJ1-1, the V gene TRBV27; D is unclear. In germline, CDR1 is MNHEY, CDR2 SMNVEV (reference sequence). With 7 bases removed from V and 4 bases from J, the gap between germline ends came to 13 bases. This CDR3 is 13 amino acids long. CDR3 region: CASTRIVGTEAFF. The CDR3 nucleotides are TGTGCCAGCACAAGAATTGTCGGCACTGAAGCTTTCTTT.

This clone was observed once. The rearrangement uses TRBV5-6 and TRBJ2-2, with unresolved D. This CDR3 has 14 amino acids. Per germline, CDR1 SGHDT and CDR2 YYEEEE. The V end was cut by 4 bases, the J end by 5 bases, with 12 bases between. The CDR3 bases are TGTGCCAGCAGCGCGACTGTAAATACCGGGGAGCTGTTTTTT. Protein product: CASSATVNTGELFF.

This chain joins TRBV28 and TRBJ2-7; tentative D call: TRBD1 (7 bases). Trimming cost V 7 bases and J 0 bases, with 16 bases left between them. The germline gives CDR1 MDHEN, CDR2 SYDVKM. CDR3 size: 15 residues. The CDR3 DNA is TGTGCCAGCATCCTTCTGCGGGACAGCTCCTACGAGCAGTACTTC. Residues: CASILLRDSSYEQYF.

The chain uses TRBV5-4 and TRBJ2-1; D is perhaps TRBD1 or TRBD2 (5 bases each). Trimming shortened V by 1 base and J by 9 bases, and 32 bases separated the two germline ends. The length of the CDR3 is 20 residues. CDR1 and CDR2 from the germline V gene are SGHNT and YYREEE (reference sequence). The CDR3 is CASSLQHLRDPREFTSEQFF. CDR3 DNA sequence: TGTGCCAGCAGCTTGCAGCACCTACGCGACCCCAGGGAGTTTACCAGTGAGCAGTTCTTC. The variable domain in full, completed from reference TRBV5-4 and TRBJ2-1, reads ETGVTQSPTHLIKTRGQQVTLRCSSQSGHNTVSWYQQALGQGPQFIFQYYREEENGRGNFPPRFSGLQFPNYSSELNVNALELDDSALYLCASSLQHLRDPREFTSEQFFGPGTRLTVL.

This clone was recorded a few times. V and J are TRBV15 and TRBJ2-7; D ambiguous. Germline CDR1 LNHNV, CDR2 YYDKDF (reference sequence). There are 15 residues in the CDR3. V gave up 0 bases and J gave up 0 bases, with 9 bases separating them. This CDR3 reads CATSREDPSSYEQYF. For the CDR3, the DNA is TGTGCCACCAGCAGAGAGGACCCAAGCTCCTACGAGCAGTACTTC.

The gene calls are TRBV27 and TRBJ2-7, with 16 positions matching TRBD2. The CDR3 runs to 15 residues. The junction had 4 bases not matched to a gene; V was cut back by 6 bases and J by 5 bases. The germline CDR1 and CDR2 sequences are MNHEY and SMNVEV (reference sequence). The CDR3 region has the DNA TGTGCCAGCAGGGGACTAGCGGGAGGGCCCAACGAGCAGTACTTC. This codes for CASRGLAGGPNEQYF.

The chain uses TRBV27 and TRBJ2-1; 8 bases fit TRBD2. Unmatched junction bases numbered 16, after V lost 7 bases and J lost 8 bases. This CDR3 spans 16 amino acids. CDR1 and CDR2 from the germline V gene are MNHEY and SMNVEV (reference sequence). The CDR3 spells CASTSFGGLGGDEQFF. DNA of the CDR3: TGTGCCAGCACCTCCTTCGGGGGACTAGGGGGTGATGAGCAGTTCTTC.

CDR3 nucleotides: TGTGCCAGCAAACCCTGCCCGGGCCAGGGGTGTGAGCAGTTCTTC. Its translation is CASKPCPGQGCEQFF. This sequence joins TRBV6-1 and TRBJ2-1; D perhaps matches TRBD1 (6 bases). The CDR3 consists of 15 residues. V lost 7 bases to trimming and J lost 9 bases, with 22 bases between them. Germline CDR1 is MNHNS and CDR2 is SASEGT.

This chain links TRBV27 with TRBJ2-1; 9 nucleotides line up with TRBD1. The V gene's germline CDR1 is MNHEY and CDR2 SMNVEV (reference sequence). The CDR3 runs 16 residues. The ends lost 3 bases at V and 9 bases at J; junction bases unmatched: 12. The CDR3 nucleotides read TGTGCCAGCAGTTTCCCGGGACAGGGCTACGGTAGTGAGCAGTTCTTC. This sequence encodes CASSFPGQGYGSEQFF.

The chain couples TRBV6-4 to TRBJ2-7; TRBD2 agrees at 9 bases. The V and J ends lost 3 bases and 6 bases, in that order; junction bases with no gene match: 3. Germline assignment: CDR1 MRHNA and CDR2 SNTAGT. This CDR3 comprises 13 residues. CDR3 in amino acids: CASSEGLAVEQYF. CDR3 in DNA: TGTGCCAGCAGTGAGGGACTAGCAGTCGAGCAGTACTTC.

J is TRBJ2-6 and V is TRBV5-4, with no clear D. Germline V gives CDR1 SGHNT, CDR2 YYREEE (reference sequence). This CDR3 comprises 15 residues. V was shortened by 2 bases and J by 1 base, with 7 bases between the two germline ends. CDR3 sequence (DNA): TGTGCCAGCAGCTTCCCATCTTCTGGGGCCAACGTCCTGACTTTC. It codes for CASSFPSSGANVLTF.

The gene calls are TRBV27 and TRBJ2-1, with TRBD1 identical over 12 bases. This CDR3 comprises 15 residues. Germline V gene sequence: CDR1 MNHEY, CDR2 SMNVEV (reference sequence). Trimming at V came to 3 bases and at J to 5 bases, leaving 2 bases not matched to a gene. The CDR3, as DNA: TGTGCCAGCAGTTTCCGGGACAGGGGGCACAATGAGCAGTTCTTC. Amino acids: CASSFRDRGHNEQFF.